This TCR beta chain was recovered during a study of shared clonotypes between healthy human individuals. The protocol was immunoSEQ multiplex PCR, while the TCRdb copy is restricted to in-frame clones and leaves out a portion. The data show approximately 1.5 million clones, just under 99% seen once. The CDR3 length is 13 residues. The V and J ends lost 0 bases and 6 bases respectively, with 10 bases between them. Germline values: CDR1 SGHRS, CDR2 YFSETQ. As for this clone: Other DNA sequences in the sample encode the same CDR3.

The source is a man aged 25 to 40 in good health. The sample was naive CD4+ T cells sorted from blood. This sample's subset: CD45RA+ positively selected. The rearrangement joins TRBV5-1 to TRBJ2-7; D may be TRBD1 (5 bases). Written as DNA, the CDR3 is TGCGCCAGCAGCTTGGGGACATCAGGCGAGCAGTACTTC. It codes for CASSLGTSGEQYF.